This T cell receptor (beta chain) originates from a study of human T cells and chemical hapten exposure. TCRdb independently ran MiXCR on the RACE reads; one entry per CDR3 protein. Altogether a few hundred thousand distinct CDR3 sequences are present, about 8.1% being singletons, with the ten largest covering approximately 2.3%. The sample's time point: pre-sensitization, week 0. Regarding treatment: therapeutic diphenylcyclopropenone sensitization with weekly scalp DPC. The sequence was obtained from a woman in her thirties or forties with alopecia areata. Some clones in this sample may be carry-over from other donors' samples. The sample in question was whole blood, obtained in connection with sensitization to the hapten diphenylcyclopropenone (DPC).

CDR3 protein: CASSLVGFPADTQYF. The CDR3 DNA is TGTGCCAGCAGCTTAGTAGGGTTTCCTGCAGATACGCAGTATTTT. The V call is TRBV11-2, the J call TRBJ2-3; D is uncertain. Per the germline V gene, CDR1 is SGHAT and CDR2 is FQNNGV. This CDR3 has 15 residues. V was pared by 1 base and J by 4 bases, with 12 bases between.